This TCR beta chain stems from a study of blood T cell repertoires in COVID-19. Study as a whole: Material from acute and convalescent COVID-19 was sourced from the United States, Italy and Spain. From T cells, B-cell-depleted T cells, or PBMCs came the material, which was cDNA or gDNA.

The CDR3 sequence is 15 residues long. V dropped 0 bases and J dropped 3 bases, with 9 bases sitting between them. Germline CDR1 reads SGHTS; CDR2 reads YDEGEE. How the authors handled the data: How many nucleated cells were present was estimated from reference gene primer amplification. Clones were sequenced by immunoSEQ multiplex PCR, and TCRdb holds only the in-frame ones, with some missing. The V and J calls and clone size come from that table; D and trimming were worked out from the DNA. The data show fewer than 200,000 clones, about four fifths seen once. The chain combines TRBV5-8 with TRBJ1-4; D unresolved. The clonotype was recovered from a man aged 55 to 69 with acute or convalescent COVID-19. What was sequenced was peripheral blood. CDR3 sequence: CASSLEAAANEKLFF. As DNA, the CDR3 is TGTGCCAGCAGCTTGGAAGCGGCTGCTAATGAAAAACTGTTTTTT.